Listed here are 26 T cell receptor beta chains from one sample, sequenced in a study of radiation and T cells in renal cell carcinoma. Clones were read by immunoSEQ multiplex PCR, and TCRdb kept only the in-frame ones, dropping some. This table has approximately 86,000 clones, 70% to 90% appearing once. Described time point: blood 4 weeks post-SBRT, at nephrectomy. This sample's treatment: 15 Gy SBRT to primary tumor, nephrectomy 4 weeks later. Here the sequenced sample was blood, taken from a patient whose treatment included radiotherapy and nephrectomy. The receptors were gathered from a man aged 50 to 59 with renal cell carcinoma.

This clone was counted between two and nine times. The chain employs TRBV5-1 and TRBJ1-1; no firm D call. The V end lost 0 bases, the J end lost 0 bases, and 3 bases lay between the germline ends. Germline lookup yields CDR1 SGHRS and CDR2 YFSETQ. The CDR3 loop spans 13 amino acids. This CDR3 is CASSLGLNTEAFF. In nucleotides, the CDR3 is TGCGCCAGCAGCTTGGGATTGAACACTGAAGCTTTCTTT.

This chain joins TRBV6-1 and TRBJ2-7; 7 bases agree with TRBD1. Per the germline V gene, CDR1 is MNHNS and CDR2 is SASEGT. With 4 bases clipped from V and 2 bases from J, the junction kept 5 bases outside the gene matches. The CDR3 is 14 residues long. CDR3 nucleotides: TGTGCCAGCAGTGGGCCGACAGGGACCTACGAGCAGTACTTC. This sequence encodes CASSGPTGTYEQYF.

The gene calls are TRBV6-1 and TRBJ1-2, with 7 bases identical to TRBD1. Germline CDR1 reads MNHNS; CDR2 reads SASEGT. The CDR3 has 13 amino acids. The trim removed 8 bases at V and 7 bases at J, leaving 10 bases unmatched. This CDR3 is CASGTQGWGGYTF. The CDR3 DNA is TGTGCCAGCGGTACACAGGGGTGGGGTGGCTACACCTTC.

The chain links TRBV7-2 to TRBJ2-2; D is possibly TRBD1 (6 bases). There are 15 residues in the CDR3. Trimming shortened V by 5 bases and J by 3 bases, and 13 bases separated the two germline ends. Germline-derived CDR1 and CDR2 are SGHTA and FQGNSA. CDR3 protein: CASSPYWGHTGELFF. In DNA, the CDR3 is TGTGCCAGCAGCCCTTACTGGGGGCACACCGGGGAGCTGTTTTTT.

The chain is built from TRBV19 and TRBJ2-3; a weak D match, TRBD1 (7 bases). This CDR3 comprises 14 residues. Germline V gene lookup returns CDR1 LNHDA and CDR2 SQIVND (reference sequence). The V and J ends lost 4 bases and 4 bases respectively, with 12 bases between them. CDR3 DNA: TGTGCCAGTAGTACAGGGGGGTGGGCAGATACGCAGTATTTT. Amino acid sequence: CASSTGGWADTQYF.

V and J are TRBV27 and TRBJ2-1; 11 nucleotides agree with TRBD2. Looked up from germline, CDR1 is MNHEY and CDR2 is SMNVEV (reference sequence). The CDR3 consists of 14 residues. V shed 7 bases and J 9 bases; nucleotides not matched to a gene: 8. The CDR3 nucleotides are TGTGCCAGCACCTGGGGTAGCGGGGGGGCTGAGCAGTTCTTC. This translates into CASTWGSGGAEQFF.

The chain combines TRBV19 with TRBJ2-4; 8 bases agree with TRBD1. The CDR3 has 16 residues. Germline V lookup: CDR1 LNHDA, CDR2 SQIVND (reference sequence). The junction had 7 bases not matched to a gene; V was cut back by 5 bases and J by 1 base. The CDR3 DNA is TGTGCCAGTAGTGCCAGGGGGCTTGGGGCCAAAAACATTCAGTACTTC. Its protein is CASSARGLGAKNIQYF.

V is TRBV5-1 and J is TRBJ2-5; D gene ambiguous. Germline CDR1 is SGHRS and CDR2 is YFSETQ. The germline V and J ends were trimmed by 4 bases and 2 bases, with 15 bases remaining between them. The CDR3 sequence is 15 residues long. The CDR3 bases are TGCGCCAGCAGCCAGGACCCCCGGCCTCAAGAGACCCAGTACTTC. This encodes CASSQDPRPQETQYF.

CDR3 amino acids: CSVEIGVGSPLHF. The CDR3 DNA follows: TGCAGCGTTGAGATAGGGGTCGGTTCACCCCTCCACTTT. The chain is built from TRBV29-1 and TRBJ1-6, with D maybe TRBD1 (5 bases). This CDR3 has 13 amino acids. Trimming left V 3 bases short and J 9 bases short, with 12 bases between. Germline V CDR1 and CDR2: SQVTM, ANQGSEA.

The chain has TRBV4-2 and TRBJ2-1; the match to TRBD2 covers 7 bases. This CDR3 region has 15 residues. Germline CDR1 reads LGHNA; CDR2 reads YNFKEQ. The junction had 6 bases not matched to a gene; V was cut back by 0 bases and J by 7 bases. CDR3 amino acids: CASSQDVGGTNEQFF. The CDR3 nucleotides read TGTGCCAGCAGCCAAGATGTGGGGGGGACTAATGAGCAGTTCTTC.

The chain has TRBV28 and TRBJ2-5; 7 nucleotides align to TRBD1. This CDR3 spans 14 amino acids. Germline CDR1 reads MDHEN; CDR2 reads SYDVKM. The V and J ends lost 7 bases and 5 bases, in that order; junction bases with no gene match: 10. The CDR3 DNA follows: TGTGCCAGCATACAATTAGGGGGCGTTGAGACCCAGTACTTC. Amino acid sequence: CASIQLGGVETQYF. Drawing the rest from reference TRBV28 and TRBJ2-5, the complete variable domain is DVKVTQSSRYLVKRTGEKVFLECVQDMDHENMFWYRQDPGLGLRLIYFSYDVKMKEKGDIPEGYSVSREKKERFSLILESASTNQTSMYLCASIQLGGVETQYFGPGTRLLVL.

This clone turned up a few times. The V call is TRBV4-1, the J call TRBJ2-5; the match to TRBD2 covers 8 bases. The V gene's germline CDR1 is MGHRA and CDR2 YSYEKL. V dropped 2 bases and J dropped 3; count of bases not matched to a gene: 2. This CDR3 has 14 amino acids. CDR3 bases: TGCGCCAGCAGCCAAACGGGAGGGAAAGAGACCCAGTACTTC. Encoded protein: CASSQTGGKETQYF.

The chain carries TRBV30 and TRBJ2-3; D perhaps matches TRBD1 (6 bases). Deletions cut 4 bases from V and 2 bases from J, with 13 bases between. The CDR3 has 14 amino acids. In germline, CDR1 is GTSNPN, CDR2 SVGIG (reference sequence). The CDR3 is CAWTRTDTTDTQYF. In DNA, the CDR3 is TGTGCCTGGACTCGGACAGATACCACAGATACGCAGTATTTT.

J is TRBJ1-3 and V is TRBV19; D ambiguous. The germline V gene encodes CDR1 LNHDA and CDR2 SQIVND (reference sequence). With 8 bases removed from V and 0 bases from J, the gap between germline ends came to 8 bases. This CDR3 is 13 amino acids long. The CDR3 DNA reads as TGTGCCAGTGGGATAAACTCTGGAAACACCATATATTTT. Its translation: CASGINSGNTIYF.

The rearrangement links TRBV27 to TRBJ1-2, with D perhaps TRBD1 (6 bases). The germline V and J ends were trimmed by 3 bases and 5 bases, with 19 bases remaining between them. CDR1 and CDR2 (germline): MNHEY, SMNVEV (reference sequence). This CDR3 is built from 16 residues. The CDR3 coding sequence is TGTGCCAGCAGTTTTAGGGCCCCAGGGGAAGGGTATGGCTACACCTTC. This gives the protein CASSFRAPGEGYGYTF.

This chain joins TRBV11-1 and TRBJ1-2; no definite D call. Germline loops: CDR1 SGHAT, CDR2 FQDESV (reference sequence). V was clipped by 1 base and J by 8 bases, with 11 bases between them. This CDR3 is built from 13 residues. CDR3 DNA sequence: TGTGCCAGCAGCTTAGAGCCCGTCGGGGGCTACACCTTC. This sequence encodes CASSLEPVGGYTF.

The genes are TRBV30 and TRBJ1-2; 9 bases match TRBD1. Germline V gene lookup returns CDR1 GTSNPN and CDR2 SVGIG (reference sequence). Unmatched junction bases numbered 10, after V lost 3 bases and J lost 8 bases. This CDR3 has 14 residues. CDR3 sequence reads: CAWSRDRGFAGYTF. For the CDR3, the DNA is TGTGCCTGGAGCCGAGACAGGGGGTTTGCCGGCTACACCTTC.

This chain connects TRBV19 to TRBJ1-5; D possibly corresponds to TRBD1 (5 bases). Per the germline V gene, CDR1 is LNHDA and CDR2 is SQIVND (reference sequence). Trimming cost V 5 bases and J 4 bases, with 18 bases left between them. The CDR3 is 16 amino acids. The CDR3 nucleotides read TGTGCCAGTAGTGGTTCTGGGTACCGGGGGAATCAGCCCCAGCATTTT. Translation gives CASSGSGYRGNQPQHF.

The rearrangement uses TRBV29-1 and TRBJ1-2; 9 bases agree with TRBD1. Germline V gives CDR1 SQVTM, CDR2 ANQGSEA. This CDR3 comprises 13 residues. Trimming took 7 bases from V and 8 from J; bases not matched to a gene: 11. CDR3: CSAVYRDRDGYTF. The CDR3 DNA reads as TGCAGCGCTGTCTACCGGGACAGGGACGGCTACACCTTC.

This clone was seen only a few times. CDR3 protein: CASSPSSYNSPLHF. DNA of the CDR3: TGTGCCAGCAGCCCGAGCTCCTATAATTCACCCCTCCACTTT. The rearrangement links TRBV11-2 to TRBJ1-6; D gene ambiguous. Trimming removed 5 bases from V and 0 bases from J, with 5 bases in between. The CDR3 runs 14 residues. In germline, CDR1 is SGHAT, CDR2 FQNNGV.

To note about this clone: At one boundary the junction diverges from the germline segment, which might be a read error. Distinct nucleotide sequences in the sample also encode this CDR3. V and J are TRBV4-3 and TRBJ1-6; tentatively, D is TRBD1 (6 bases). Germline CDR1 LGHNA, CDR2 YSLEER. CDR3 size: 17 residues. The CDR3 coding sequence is TGCGCCAGCAGCCAAGGGACAGCGAGCTCCTATAACTCACCCCTCCACTTT. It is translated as CASSQGTASSYNSPLHF.

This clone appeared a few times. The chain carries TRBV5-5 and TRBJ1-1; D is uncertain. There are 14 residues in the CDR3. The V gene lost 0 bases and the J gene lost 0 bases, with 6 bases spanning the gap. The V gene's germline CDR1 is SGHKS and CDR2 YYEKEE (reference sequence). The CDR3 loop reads CASSLEGLNTEAFF. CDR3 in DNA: TGTGCCAGCAGCTTGGAGGGTTTGAACACTGAAGCTTTCTTT.

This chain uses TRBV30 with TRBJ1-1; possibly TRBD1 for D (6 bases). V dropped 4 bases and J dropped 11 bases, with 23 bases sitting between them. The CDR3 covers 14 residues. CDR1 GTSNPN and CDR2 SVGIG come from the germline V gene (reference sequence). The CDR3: CAWTIGTGGTLAFF. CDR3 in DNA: TGTGCCTGGACCATTGGGACGGGGGGCACCTTGGCTTTCTTT.

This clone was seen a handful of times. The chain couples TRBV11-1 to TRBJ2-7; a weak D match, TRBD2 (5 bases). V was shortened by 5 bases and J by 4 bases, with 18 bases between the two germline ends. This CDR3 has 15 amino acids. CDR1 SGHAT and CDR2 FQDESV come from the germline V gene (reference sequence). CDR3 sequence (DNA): TGTGCCAGCAGCCTTAGCGTGTCGGCTACTTACGAGCAGTACTTC. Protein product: CASSLSVSATYEQYF.

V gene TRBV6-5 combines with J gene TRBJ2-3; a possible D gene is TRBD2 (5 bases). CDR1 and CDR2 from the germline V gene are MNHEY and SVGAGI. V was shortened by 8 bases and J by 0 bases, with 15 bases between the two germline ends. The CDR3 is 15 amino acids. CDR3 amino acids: CASSLGRASTDTQYF. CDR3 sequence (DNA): TGTGCCAGCTCTCTAGGGCGGGCGAGCACAGATACGCAGTATTTT.

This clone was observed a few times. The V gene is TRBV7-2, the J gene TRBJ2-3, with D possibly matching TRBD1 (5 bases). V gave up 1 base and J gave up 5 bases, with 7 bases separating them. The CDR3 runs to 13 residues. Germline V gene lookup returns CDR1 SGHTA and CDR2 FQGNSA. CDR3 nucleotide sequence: TGTGCCAGCAGCTTAGGCAGGGAAGATACGCAGTATTTT. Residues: CASSLGREDTQYF.